This T cell receptor (beta chain) was profiled in a study of shared clonotypes between healthy human individuals. Study-wide points: Clonotype sharing among donors was thought likely to change with sequencing depth.

A remark on this clone: Its antigen is currently unknown.

Looked up from germline, CDR1 is MDHEN and CDR2 is SYDVKM. There are 14 residues in the CDR3. The V end lost 1 base, the J end lost 11 bases, and 15 bases lay between the germline ends. The repertoire was sequenced with immunoSEQ multiplex PCR; TCRdb's copy has only in-frame clones and lacks some. The table includes approximately 1.5 million clones, 95% to 99% detected once. The J gene is TRBJ1-5, the V gene TRBV28; weak D call: TRBD1 (5 bases). The receptor comes from a man aged 25 to 40 in good health. The material sequenced was naive CD4+ T cells sorted from blood. Subset indicated: CD45RA+ positively selected. Written as DNA, the CDR3 is TGTGCCAGCAGTTTATTAGGTCAGGGAATTTCCCAGCATTTT. Its translation is CASSLLGQGISQHF.